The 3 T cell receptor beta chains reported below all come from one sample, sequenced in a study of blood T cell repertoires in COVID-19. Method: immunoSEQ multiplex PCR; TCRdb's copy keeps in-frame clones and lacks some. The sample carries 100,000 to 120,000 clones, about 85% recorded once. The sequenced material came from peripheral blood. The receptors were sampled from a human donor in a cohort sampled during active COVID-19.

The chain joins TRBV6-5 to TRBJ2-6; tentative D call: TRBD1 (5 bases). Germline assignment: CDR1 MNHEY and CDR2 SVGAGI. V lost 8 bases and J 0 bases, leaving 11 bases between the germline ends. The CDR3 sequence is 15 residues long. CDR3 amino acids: CASGSTVSGANVLTF. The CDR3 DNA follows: TGTGCCAGCGGTTCGACAGTCTCTGGGGCCAACGTCCTGACTTTC.

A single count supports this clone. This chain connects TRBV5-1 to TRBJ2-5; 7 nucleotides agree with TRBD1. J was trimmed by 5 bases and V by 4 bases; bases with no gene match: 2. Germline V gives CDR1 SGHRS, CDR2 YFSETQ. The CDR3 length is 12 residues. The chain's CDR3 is CASSTGAETQYF. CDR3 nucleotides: TGCGCCAGCAGCACAGGGGCGGAGACCCAGTACTTC.

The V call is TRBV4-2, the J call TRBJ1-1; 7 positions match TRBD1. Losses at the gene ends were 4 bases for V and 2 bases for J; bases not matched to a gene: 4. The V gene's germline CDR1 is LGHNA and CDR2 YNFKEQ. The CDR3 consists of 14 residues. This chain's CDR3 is CASSPGQSNTEAFF. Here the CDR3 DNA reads TGTGCCAGCAGCCCGGGACAGAGTAACACTGAAGCTTTCTTT.